This entry is about one T cell receptor beta chain. TCRdb's table, derived via immunoSEQ multiplex PCR, lists solely in-frame clones and lacks some. This table holds 84,000 or so clones, roughly 89% found once. The source of the sample is a study of control samples from healthy donors and cancer patients. V lost 0 bases to trimming and J lost 6 bases, with 18 bases between them. Germline CDR1 MNHNS, CDR2 SASEGT. The CDR3 contains 18 residues. This receptor was taken from a man aged 50 to 60 in good health. V is TRBV6-1 and J is TRBJ1-6, with D unclear. Sequenced: blood. Written as DNA, the CDR3 is TGTGCCAGCAGTGAAGCGCTCGGGAAAGGCCGAGTTAATTCACCCCTCCACTTT. This translates into CASSEALGKGRVNSPLHF.